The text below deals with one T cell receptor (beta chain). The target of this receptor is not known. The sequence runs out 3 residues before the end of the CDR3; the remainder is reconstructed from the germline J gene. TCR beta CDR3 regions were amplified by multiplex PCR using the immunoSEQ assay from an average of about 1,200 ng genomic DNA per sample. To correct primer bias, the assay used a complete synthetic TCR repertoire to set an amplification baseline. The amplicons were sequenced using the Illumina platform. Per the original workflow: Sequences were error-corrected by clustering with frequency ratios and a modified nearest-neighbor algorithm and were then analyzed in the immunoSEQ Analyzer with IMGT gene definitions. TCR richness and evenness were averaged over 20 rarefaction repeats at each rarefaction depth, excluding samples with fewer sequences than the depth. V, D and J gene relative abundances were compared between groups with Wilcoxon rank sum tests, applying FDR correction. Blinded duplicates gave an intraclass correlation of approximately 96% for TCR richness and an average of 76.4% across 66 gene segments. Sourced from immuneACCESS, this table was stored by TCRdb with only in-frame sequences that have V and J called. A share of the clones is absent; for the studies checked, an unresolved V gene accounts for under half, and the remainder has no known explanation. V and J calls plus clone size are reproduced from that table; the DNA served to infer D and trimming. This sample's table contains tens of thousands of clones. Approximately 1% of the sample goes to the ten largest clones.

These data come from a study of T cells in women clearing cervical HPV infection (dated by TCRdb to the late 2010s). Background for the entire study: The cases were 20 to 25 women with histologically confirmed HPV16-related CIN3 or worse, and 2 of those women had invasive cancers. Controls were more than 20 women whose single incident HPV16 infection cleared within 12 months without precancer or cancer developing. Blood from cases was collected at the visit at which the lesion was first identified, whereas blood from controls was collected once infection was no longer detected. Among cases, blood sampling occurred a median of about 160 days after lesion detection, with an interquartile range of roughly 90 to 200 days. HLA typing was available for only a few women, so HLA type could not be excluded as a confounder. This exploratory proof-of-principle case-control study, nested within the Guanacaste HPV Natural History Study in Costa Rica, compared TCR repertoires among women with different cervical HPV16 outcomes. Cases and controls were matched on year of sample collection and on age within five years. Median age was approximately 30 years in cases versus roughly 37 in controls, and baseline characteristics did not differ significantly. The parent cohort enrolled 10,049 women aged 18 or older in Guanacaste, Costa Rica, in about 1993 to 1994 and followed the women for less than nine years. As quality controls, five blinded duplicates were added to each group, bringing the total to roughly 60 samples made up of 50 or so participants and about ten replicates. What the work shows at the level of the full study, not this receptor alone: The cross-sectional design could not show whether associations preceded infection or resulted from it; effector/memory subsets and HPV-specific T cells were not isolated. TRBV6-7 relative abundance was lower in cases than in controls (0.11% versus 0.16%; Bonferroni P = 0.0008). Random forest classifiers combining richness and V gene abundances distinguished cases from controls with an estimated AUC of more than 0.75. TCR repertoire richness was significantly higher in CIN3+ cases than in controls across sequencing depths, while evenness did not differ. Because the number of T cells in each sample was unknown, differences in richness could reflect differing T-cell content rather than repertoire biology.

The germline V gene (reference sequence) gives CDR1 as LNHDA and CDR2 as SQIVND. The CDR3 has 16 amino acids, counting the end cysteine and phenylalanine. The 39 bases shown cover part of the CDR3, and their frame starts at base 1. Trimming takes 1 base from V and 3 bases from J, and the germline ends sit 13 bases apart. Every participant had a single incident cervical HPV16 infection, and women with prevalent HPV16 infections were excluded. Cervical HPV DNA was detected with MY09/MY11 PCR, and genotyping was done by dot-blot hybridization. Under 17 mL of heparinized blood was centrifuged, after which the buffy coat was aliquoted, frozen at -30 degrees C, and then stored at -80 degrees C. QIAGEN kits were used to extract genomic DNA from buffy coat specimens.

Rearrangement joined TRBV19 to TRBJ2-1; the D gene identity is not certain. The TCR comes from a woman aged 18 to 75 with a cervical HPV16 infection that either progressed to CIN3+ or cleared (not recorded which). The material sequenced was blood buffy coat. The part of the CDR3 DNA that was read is TGTGCCAGTAGTATAGGTCCGACTTTAGACTACAATGAG. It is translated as CASSIGPTLDYNE. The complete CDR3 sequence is CASSIGPTLDYNEQFF.